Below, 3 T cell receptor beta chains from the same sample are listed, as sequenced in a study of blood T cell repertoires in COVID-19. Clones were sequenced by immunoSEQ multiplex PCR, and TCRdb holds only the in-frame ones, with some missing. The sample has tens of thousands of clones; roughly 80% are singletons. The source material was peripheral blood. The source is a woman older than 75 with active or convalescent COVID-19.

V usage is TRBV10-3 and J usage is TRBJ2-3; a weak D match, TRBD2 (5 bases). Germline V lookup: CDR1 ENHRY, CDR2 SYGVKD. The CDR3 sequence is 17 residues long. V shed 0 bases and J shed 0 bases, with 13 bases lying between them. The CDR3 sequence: CAISESKRTTSTDTQYF. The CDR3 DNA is TGTGCCATCAGTGAGTCGAAGCGGACCACTAGCACAGATACGCAGTATTTT.

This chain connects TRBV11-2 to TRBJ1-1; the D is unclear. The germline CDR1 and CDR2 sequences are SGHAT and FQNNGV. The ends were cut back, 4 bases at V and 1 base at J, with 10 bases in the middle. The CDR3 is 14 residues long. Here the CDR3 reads CASSSPTSNTEAFF. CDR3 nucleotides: TGTGCCAGCAGCTCACCGACATCGAACACTGAAGCTTTCTTT.

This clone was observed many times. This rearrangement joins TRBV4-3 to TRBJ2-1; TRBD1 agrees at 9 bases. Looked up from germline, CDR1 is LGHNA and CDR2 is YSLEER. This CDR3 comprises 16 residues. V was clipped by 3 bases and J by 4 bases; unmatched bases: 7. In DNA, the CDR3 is TGCGCCAGCAGCCAGGGCCACAGGGGGCTTTACAATGAGCAGTTCTTC. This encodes CASSQGHRGLYNEQFF.